The source of this T cell receptor beta chain is a study of OX40 agonist ivuxolimab in advanced cancers. Here immunoSEQ multiplex PCR was the method, and the copy in TCRdb shows in-frame clones only, minus some. The table has about 81,000 clones, roughly four fifths seen once; the top ten hold approximately 6.3%. Germline-derived CDR1 and CDR2 are MNHNS and SASEGT. The V end was cut by 0 bases, the J end by 1 base, with 9 bases between. The CDR3 extends over 15 amino acids. This chain joins TRBV6-1 and TRBJ1-1; D is unclear. This receptor was identified in an adult with an advanced solid tumor such as melanoma, head and neck, liver or kidney cancer. This sample comprised CD4+ or CD8+ T cells sorted from blood, obtained in a trial of the OX40 agonist ivuxolimab. The CDR3 region has the DNA TGTGCCAGCAGTGAAGCACGTAGAAGGAACACTGAAGCTTTCTTT. Translated: CASSEARRRNTEAFF.